This TCR beta chain was identified in a study of regulatory T cells in long-lasting Graves disease. Overall study findings and caveats: Persistent disease exhibited a predilection for TRBV28, TRBJ1-2 and TRBJ2-5.

HTBI primers from iRepertoire and Arm-PCR of CDR3 regions yielded the TCR beta libraries. TCRdb re-analysed the multiplex PCR reads in MiXCR, keeping a single row per CDR3 protein. The sample contains 350,000 to 450,000 distinct CDR3 sequences, roughly 10% of which appear only once. The V and J ends lost 6 bases and 4 bases respectively, with 18 bases between them. Germline CDR1 reads KGHSH; CDR2 reads LQKENI. The CDR3 is 15 residues long. This clonotype was recorded a few times. Its cognate antigen is unknown. A single base separates this from a much larger clone, so it may be a read error. Since no conserved phenylalanine or tryptophan closes the CDR3, a read error is the likely cause. Time point denoted: newly diagnosed GD, antithyroid drugs for less than 3 months. RNA from PBMCs was the source of the TCR library. American Thyroid Association guidelines defined Graves' disease diagnosis. Another study also made use of these data, one on T cells in Graves' hyperthyroidism and ophthalmopathy. Turning to that study: Uncontrolled infection, other autoimmune disease, pregnancy or lactation led to exclusion. Most clonotypes expanded in thyroid above 0.001 were likewise present in blood.

This TCR was recovered from a young woman with Graves disease. This sequence joins TRBV18 and TRBJ1-2, with a possible D match to TRBD1 (6 bases). Sample: peripheral blood mononuclear cells (PBMCs), taken at new diagnosis, from a patient treated with antithyroid drugs. The CDR3 loop is CASSEPGGGGYGYTL. In DNA, the CDR3 is TGTGCCAGCTCGGAACCCGGTGGGGGCGGCTATGGCTACACCCTC.